This TCR beta chain was found in a study of OX40 agonist ivuxolimab in advanced cancers. Describing the broader study: Ivuxolimab, which targeted the costimulatory receptor OX40 (CD134), was an agonistic, fully human IgG2 monoclonal antibody. The paper reports the monotherapy dose-escalation portion (N of about 50 patients) of the phase I ivuxolimab trial. The dose-escalation cohort was roughly 80% male with a mean age of about 58 years, ranging from roughly 23 to 80. Patients were allowed to have had prior anti-PD-1, anti-PD-L1 or anti-CTLA-4 therapy, and around 37% of the dose-escalation patients had previously received checkpoint inhibitors. Partial responses occurred in three dose-escalation patients, of whom one had hepatocellular carcinoma and two had cutaneous melanoma. The point of sequencing TCRbeta in the periphery was to test whether ivuxolimab changed TCR sequence diversity and drove clonal T-cell expansion. Of the 50 or so patients in dose escalation, about 20 had hepatocellular carcinoma, roughly 15 had melanoma, 9 had renal cell carcinoma and 9 had head and neck cancer. Intravenous ivuxolimab was administered to patients every 2 weeks at six dose levels: 0.01, 0.1, 0.3, 1.5, 3 and 10 mg/kg.

This clone was recorded a few times. Its antigen specificity is not known. No clone much larger than this one lies a single base away; base qualities are absent. For sequencing of the TCRbeta CDR3 region, genomic DNA was extracted from the sorted cells. The immunoSEQ Assay was used for sequencing of TCRbeta CDR3 regions. Held by TCRdb, this immuneACCESS table contains in-frame sequences only and omits some clones. Under half of the omission traces to an unresolved V gene where checked; the cause of the rest is unknown. Across this sample there are 20,000 to 25,000 clones, with roughly three quarters seen only once. The ten largest account for approximately 1.5% of the sample. Patients with a history of autoimmune disease or receiving systemic immunosuppression were excluded from the trial. In every dose cohort, peripheral blood was drawn for TCR sequencing at baseline, cycle 4 day 1, and cycle 7 day 1. Samples came from an open-label, multicenter, first-in-human phase I dose-escalation trial of ivuxolimab. Adults with locally advanced or metastatic melanoma, renal cell carcinoma, hepatocellular carcinoma or head and neck squamous cell carcinoma were enrolled in the trial. Before TCR sequencing, CD4+ and CD8+ T cells were separately sorted from peripheral blood.

V and J are trimmed by 5 bases and 5 bases, and the gene matches miss 10 bases of the junction. The CDR3 numbers 15 residues from cysteine through phenylalanine. Solely the CDR3 DNA is kept, with 45 bases framed from the first base. Taken from the germline V gene, the CDR1 and CDR2 loops are SGHTS and YDEGEE. Overall results and qualifications from the work: Low levels of normalized T-cell clonal expansion were also seen in some patients who did not respond. At doses of 0.1 to 3.0 mg/kg, clonal expansion of both CD4+ and CD8+ T cells in blood was seen between baseline and week 6. The antigen specificity of the peripheral T cells that underwent clonal expansion was not determined. Partial responders in the 0.1-3.0 mg/kg groups had among the lowest normalized peripheral clonal expansion, especially among CD8+ T cells. After ivuxolimab, expanded clones were on average more numerous among CD8+ T cells than among CD4+ T cells.

This chain is built from TRBV5-8 and TRBJ2-4, with 7 central nucleotides matching TRBD2. The receptor comes from an adult with an advanced solid tumor such as melanoma, head and neck, liver or kidney cancer. Material: CD4+ or CD8+ T cells sorted from blood, obtained in a trial of the OX40 agonist ivuxolimab. CDR3 protein: CASSRAGYPQNIQYF. The bases are TGTGCCAGCAGTCGAGCGGGATACCCTCAAAACATTCAGTACTTC.